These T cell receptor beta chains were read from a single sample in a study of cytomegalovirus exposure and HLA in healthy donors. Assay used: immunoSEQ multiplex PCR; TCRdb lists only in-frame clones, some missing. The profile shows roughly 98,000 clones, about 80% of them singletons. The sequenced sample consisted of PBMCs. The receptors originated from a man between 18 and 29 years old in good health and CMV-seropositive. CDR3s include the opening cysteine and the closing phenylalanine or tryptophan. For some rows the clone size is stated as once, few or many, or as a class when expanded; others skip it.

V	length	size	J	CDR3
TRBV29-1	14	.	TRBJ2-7	CSVGGTGSSYEQYF
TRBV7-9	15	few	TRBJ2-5	CASSSTTSGGETQYF
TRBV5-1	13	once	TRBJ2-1	CASSLELAVEQFF
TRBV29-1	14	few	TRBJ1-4	CSVAGTATNEKLFF
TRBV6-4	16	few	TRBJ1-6	CASSATGGADNSPLHF
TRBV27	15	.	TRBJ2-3	CASSLSTQGTDTQYF
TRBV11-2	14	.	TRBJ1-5	CASSLVGRGEPQHF
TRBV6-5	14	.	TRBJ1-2	CASSLIGDSYGYTF
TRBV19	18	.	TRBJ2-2	CASSESGTGGIWTGELFF
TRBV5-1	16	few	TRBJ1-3	CASSSNPPQQGNTIYF
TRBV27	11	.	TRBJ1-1	CATLGGTEAFF
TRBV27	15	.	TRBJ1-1	CASRPIQVMNTEAFF
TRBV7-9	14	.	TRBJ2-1	CASITSSGGGLQFF
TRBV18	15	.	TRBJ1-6	CASSLPRGLDSPLHF
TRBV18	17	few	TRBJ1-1	CASSPLGRRIMNTEAFF
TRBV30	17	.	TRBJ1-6	CAWTGDSNFNYNSPLHF
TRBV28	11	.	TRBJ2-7	CASSWGNEQYF
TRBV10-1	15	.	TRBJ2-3	CASRGGGGGTDTQYF
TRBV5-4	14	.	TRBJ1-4	CASSAGQGYEKLFF
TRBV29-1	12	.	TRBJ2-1	CSKTTGGNEQFF
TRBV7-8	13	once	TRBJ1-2	CASSLGEAGGYTF
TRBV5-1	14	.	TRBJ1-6	CASSLEGAGSPLHF
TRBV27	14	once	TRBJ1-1	CASSFQGARTEAFF
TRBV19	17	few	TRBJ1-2	CASSIDLASGEHYGYTF
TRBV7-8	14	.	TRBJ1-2	CASSPGTVSYGYTF
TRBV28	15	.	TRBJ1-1	CACSWQTGVNTEAFF
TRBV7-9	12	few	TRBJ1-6	CASGTGFSPLHF
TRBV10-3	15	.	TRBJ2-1	CAISLAGGSYNEQFF
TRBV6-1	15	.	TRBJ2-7	CASSGDTLSSYEQYF
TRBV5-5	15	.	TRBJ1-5	CASSLFATENQPQHF
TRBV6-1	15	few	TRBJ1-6	CASSSTGTGESPLHF
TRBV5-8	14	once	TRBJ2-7	CASSPGTGIYEQYF
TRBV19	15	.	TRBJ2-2	CASSNQGARTGELFF
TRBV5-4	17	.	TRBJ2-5	CASYGTSGGALGETQYF
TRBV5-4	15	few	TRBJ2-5	CASSPTGALQETQYF
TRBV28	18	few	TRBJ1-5	CASSSGTGGILGNQPQHF
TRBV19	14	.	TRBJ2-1	CASSMLIADNEQFF
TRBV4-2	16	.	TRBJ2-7	CASSQAGGDSSYEQYF
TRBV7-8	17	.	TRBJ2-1	CASSLAGGAPIDNEQFF
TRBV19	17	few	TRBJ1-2	CASSGDTRQGANYGYTF
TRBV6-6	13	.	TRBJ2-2	CASSQRVTGELFF
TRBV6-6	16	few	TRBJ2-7	CASSYVGGSPGYEQYF
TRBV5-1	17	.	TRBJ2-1	CASTPMGLAGGLGEQFF
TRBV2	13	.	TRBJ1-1	CASSEARGTEAFF
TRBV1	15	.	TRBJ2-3	CTSRLAGGGTDTQYF
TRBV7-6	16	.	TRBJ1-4	CASSPTALATNEKLFF